What follows are 24 T cell receptor beta chains derived from one specimen sequenced in a study of blood T cells in healthy people across ages. Sample-barcoded 5' priming and a J-beta primer mix drove a second PCR of roughly 6 to 12 cycles. TCRdb processed the 5' RACE reads anew with MiXCR; each CDR3 protein has one entry. The sample has hundreds of thousands of distinct CDR3 sequences; about 30% are singletons. Material for sequencing was blood. The receptors here all came from a woman aged 80 or older in good health.

With regard to this clonotype: This sequence may be a read error, since a much larger clone differs from it by one base. The chain recombines TRBV20-1 with TRBJ2-7, with 7 bases identical to TRBD1. This CDR3 is built from 13 residues. Looked up from germline, CDR1 is DFQATT and CDR2 is SNEGSKA (reference sequence). V trimming: 3 bases; J trimming: 2 bases; junction bases outside the gene matches: 4. The CDR3 protein is CSASRDRPYEQYF. The DNA of the CDR3 is TGCAGTGCTAGCCGGGACAGACCCTACGAGCAGTACTTC.

This clonotype was counted only a few times. This may come from a read error, since a much larger clone is one base off. The J gene is TRBJ2-1, the V gene TRBV7-2; TRBD1 aligns across 7 bases. The CDR3 has 13 residues. Losses at the gene ends were 3 bases for V and 13 bases for J; bases not matched to a gene: 9. CDR1 SGHTA and CDR2 FQGNSA come from the germline V gene. The CDR3 bases are TGTGCCAGCAGCTTTACAGGGGTAGAGACCCAGTTCTTC. It encodes CASSFTGVETQFF.

This clonotype was seen at least ten times. This chain connects TRBV20-1 to TRBJ2-3, with D perhaps TRBD2 (6 bases). This CDR3 comprises 13 residues. V lost 5 bases to trimming and J lost 2 bases, with 11 bases between them. Germline V gene sequence: CDR1 DFQATT, CDR2 SNEGSKA (reference sequence). For the CDR3, the DNA is TGCAGTGCTTACCGACTAGTCACAGATACGCAGTATTTT. This codes for CSAYRLVTDTQYF.

The table lists this clonotype with many counts. The chain employs TRBV7-2 and TRBJ2-7; the match to TRBD1 covers 10 bases. V shed 5 bases and J 4 bases; nucleotides not matched to a gene: 8. Germline V gene lookup returns CDR1 SGHTA and CDR2 FQGNSA. The CDR3 covers 15 residues. The CDR3 region is CASSDRDRGPYEQYF. In nucleotides, the CDR3 is TGTGCCAGCAGCGACCGGGACAGGGGACCTTACGAGCAGTACTTC. The full variable domain, completed using reference TRBV7-2 and TRBJ2-7, is GAGVSQSPSNKVTEKGKDVELRCDPISGHTALYWYRQSLGQGLEFLIYFQGNSAPDKSGLPSDRFSAERTGGSVSTLTIQRTQQEDSAVYLCASSDRDRGPYEQYFGPGTRLTVT.

Concerning this clonotype: Being one base from a much bigger clone, this may be a read error. The chain combines TRBV10-3 with TRBJ1-2; D uncertain. Germline CDR1 and CDR2: ENHRY and SYGVKD. The CDR3 has 15 residues. Written as DNA, the CDR3 is TGTGCCATCAGTGAGTCTCGTGTGGCAGGAAATGGCTGCACCTTC. Translated, it gives CAISESRVAGNGCTF.

For this clonotype: A read error may produce the germline difference seen at one junction end. The rearrangement joins TRBV12-3 or TRBV12-4 to TRBJ1-5, with a tentative D call TRBD1 (5 bases). This CDR3 is 15 amino acids long. The CDR3 DNA is TGTGCCGGCAGTTTGTGGGACGGACTCAATCAGCCCCAGCATTTT. This sequence encodes CAGSLWDGLNQPQHF.

V and J are TRBV2 and TRBJ2-5, with TRBD2 matching over 7 bases. The CDR3 extends over 14 amino acids. With 3 bases clipped from V and 1 base from J, the junction kept 2 bases outside the gene matches. Germline V CDR1 and CDR2: SNHLY, FYNNEI. The CDR3 sequence: CASSDSGFQETQYF. CDR3 bases: TGTGCCAGCAGTGATAGCGGGTTCCAAGAGACCCAGTACTTC.

This clonotype was found many times. The chain links TRBV20-1 to TRBJ2-3; 11 bases are a match to TRBD2. Trimming cost V 2 bases and J 7 bases; bases outside gene matches: 11. Germline V gene lookup returns CDR1 DFQATT and CDR2 SNEGSKA (reference sequence). This CDR3 comprises 16 residues. The CDR3 loop reads CSARPQTSGGLYTQYF. CDR3 in DNA: TGCAGTGCTAGACCCCAAACTAGCGGGGGTTTATATACGCAGTATTTT.

The chain recombines TRBV7-9 with TRBJ1-1; the match to TRBD1 covers 7 bases. With V trimmed by 5 bases and J by 4 bases, 10 bases remained unmatched. CDR1 and CDR2 from the germline V gene are SEHNR and FQNEAQ (reference sequence). CDR3 size: 15 residues. CDR3 DNA sequence: TGTGCCAGCAGCAGACCGACAGGGAAGATCACTGAAGCTTTCTTT. Protein: CASSRPTGKITEAFF.

V gene TRBV21-1 combines with J gene TRBJ1-1; the DNA was not used to check the table's D call, TRBD1. TRBV21-1 constitutes a pseudogene. The CDR3 has 12 residues. The CDR3 DNA follows: TGTGCCAGCAGCAAAGTGGGACAGATCGCTTTCTTT. It specifies CASSKVGQIAFF.

The chain uses TRBV18 and TRBJ2-1; TRBD2 might be the D (6 bases). The DNA end is more similar to TRBJ2-7, so the J call may be wrong. The CDR3 spans 14 residues. Per germline, CDR1 KGHSH and CDR2 LQKENI. The CDR3, as DNA: TGTGCCAGCCGTTCGGGGAGGTCCTACAATGAGCAGTACTTC. Translating it yields CASRSGRSYNEQYF.

There are many counts of this clonotype. The chain carries TRBV5-1 and TRBJ2-7, with D unresolved. The germline gives CDR1 SGHRS, CDR2 YFSETQ. Trimming pared 6 bases from V and 7 bases from J, leaving 14 bases between. The CDR3 has 12 residues. The chain's CDR3 is CASKINSYEQYF. The DNA for the CDR3 is TGCGCCAGCAAGATCAACAGCTATGAGCAGTACTTC.

The V and J genes are TRBV29-1 and TRBJ2-1, with 14 bases that match TRBD2. The CDR3 extends over 15 amino acids. V shed 2 bases, J shed 9 bases, and the junction held 6 bases outside the gene matches. CDR1 is SQVTM and CDR2 is ANQGSEA in the germline V gene. The CDR3 DNA sequence: TGCAGCGTTGAACAGGGACTAGCGGGAGCAAGTGAGCAGTTCTTC. It yields the protein CSVEQGLAGASEQFF.

There are many counts of this clonotype. V is TRBV6-1 and J is TRBJ2-1, with D possibly TRBD2 on 5 matching bases. CDR1 MNHNS and CDR2 SASEGT come from the germline V gene. This CDR3 is 14 amino acids long. Trimming stripped 7 bases from V and 1 base from J, with 11 bases between. CDR3 sequence (DNA): TGTGCCAGCATAGCCGGAGGATCCTACAATGAGCAGTTCTTC. It yields the protein CASIAGGSYNEQFF.

This clonotype has just a few counts. J is TRBJ2-5 and V is TRBV2; possible D gene TRBD2, 6 bases. The V and J ends lost 5 bases and 4 bases respectively, with 14 bases between them. From germline, CDR1 is SNHLY and CDR2 FYNNEI. CDR3 length equals 14 residues. This CDR3 reads CASSTGRGRETQYF. The CDR3 DNA reads TGTGCCAGCAGTACCGGGCGGGGTAGAGAGACCCAGTACTTC.

On this clonotype itself: This may arise from a read error, as a much more abundant clone is one base away. The V gene is TRBV2, the J gene TRBJ2-7, with TRBD1 identical over 7 bases. The germline gives CDR1 SNHLY, CDR2 FYNNEI. After removal of 8 bases from V and 7 bases from J, the junction contained 11 bases not matched to a gene. The CDR3 is 13 residues long. This CDR3 reads CASGTESYNEQYF. CDR3 sequence (DNA): TGTGCCAGCGGGACAGAAAGTTACAATGAGCAGTACTTC. The whole variable domain, filled in from reference TRBV2 and TRBJ2-7, reads EPEVTQTPSHQVTQMGQEVILRCVPISNHLYFYWYRQILGQKVEFLVSFYNNEISEKSEIFDDQFSVERPDGSNFTLKIRSTKLEDSAMYFCASGTESYNEQYFGPGTRLTVT.

This clonotype appeared many times. J is TRBJ2-7 and V is TRBV14, with D maybe TRBD1 (5 bases). Germline lookup yields CDR1 SGHDN and CDR2 FVKESK. Deletions cut 8 bases from V and 2 bases from J, with 13 bases between. This CDR3 is 13 amino acids long. The CDR3 reads CASQGAVPYEQYF. CDR3 coding DNA: TGTGCCAGCCAAGGGGCGGTTCCCTACGAGCAGTACTTC.

This clonotype occurred a few times. The rearrangement links TRBV20-1 to TRBJ1-1; D uncertain. The ends were cut back, 1 base at V and 1 base at J, with 10 bases in the middle. Germline-derived CDR1 and CDR2 are DFQATT and SNEGSKA (reference sequence). The CDR3 totals 14 residues. For the CDR3, the DNA is TGCAGTGCTAGAGTCTGGGCCGGGAACACTGAAGCTTTCTTT. Its translation is CSARVWAGNTEAFF.

This clonotype occurred many times. V and J are TRBV7-2 and TRBJ2-7; TRBD2 aligns across 11 bases. V shed 2 bases, J shed 1 base, and the junction held 1 base outside the gene matches. Germline V gene sequence: CDR1 SGHTA, CDR2 FQGNSA. The CDR3 is made up of 15 amino acids. CDR3 DNA: TGTGCCAGCAGCTTAACTAGCGGGGGATCCTACGAGCAGTACTTC. Its protein product is CASSLTSGGSYEQYF.

The rearrangement joins TRBV15 to TRBJ1-3, with TRBD1 matching 7 bases. In germline, CDR1 is LNHNV, CDR2 YYDKDF (reference sequence). The CDR3 is 15 amino acids. Trimming took 4 bases from V and 0 from J; bases not matched to a gene: 3. The DNA for the CDR3 is TGTGCCACCAGCACCGGGACAGACTCTGGAAACACCATATATTTT. Its translation is CATSTGTDSGNTIYF. Looking up the rest from reference TRBV15 and TRBJ1-3 gives the full variable domain: DAMVIQNPRYQVTQFGKPVTLSCSQTLNHNVMYWYQQKSSQAPKLLFHYYDKDFNNEADTPDNFQSRRPNTSFCFLDIRSPGLGDTAMYLCATSTGTDSGNTIYFGEGSWLTVV.

A remark on this clonotype: An end of the junction differs from the germline gene, which may be a read error. V usage is TRBV7-2 and J usage is TRBJ2-1; 9 bases are shared with TRBD2. The CDR3 has 16 amino acids. CDR1 is SGHTA and CDR2 is FQGNSA in the germline V gene. The CDR3 DNA sequence: TGTGCCAGCGGCTTAAGGGGGAGCGGGGGGCTGAATGAGCAGTGCTTC. This gives the protein CASGLRGSGGLNEQCF.

The chain uses TRBV7-9 and TRBJ1-1; D perhaps matches TRBD1 (5 bases). V was cut by 6 bases and J by 1 base, with 9 bases left in between. Germline V gene data show CDR1 as SEHNR and CDR2 as FQNEAQ (reference sequence). The CDR3 is 13 residues long. This chain's CDR3 is CASRAGTNTEAFF. DNA of the CDR3: TGTGCCAGCAGGGCCGGGACGAACACTGAAGCTTTCTTT.

This clonotype was detected ten times or more. This chain joins TRBV10-2 and TRBJ1-1, with a possible D match to TRBD1 (5 bases). From germline, CDR1 is WSHSY and CDR2 SAAADI. This CDR3 has 13 residues. V lost 6 bases and J 0 bases, leaving 8 bases between the germline ends. CDR3 in amino acids: CASRRDLNTEAFF. The CDR3 DNA reads as TGCGCCAGCAGGCGGGACTTGAACACTGAAGCTTTCTTT.

This rearrangement joins TRBV28 to TRBJ2-3, with 9 bases identical to TRBD2. The germline CDR1 and CDR2 sequences are MDHEN and SYDVKM. The CDR3 is made up of 15 amino acids. V shed 11 bases, J shed 8 bases, and the junction held 17 bases outside the gene matches. The CDR3 nucleotides read TGTGCCTCAAAAGCTAGCGGGGCCCAGACGGTTACGCAGTATTTT. It specifies CASKASGAQTVTQYF.